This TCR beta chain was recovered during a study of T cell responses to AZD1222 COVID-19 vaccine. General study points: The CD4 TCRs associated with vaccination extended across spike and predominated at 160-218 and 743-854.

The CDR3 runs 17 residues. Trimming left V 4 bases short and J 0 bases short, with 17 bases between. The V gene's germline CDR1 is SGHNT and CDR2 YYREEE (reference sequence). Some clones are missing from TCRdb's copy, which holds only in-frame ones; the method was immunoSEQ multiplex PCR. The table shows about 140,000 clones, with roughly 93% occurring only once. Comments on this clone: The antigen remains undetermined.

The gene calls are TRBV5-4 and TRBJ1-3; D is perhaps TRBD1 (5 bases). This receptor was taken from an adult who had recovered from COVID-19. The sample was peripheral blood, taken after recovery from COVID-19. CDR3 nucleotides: TGTGCCAGCAGCCCATGGACGGGGGACCGCTCTGGAAACACCATATATTTT. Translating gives CASSPWTGDRSGNTIYF.